A selection of T cell receptor beta chains follows, all from one sample in a study of blood T cells in healthy people across ages. Each CDR3 protein gets one entry after TCRdb re-called the 5' RACE reads with MiXCR. The repertoire holds more than 1,400,000 distinct CDR3 sequences, with around 39% as singletons. Source material: blood. Receptors originate from a woman younger than 30 in good health. Both conserved end residues are part of each CDR3. The order of the fields is J gene, D gene, V gene, clone size, CDR3 DNA, CDR3 protein. D genes are given only for firm matches. Not every row has a clone size; where given, it reads once, few, many or a size class.

>TRBJ2-1|TRBD1|TRBV19|few
TGTGCCAGTAGCCGACAGGGGGGGGGCTCATACAATGAGCAGTTCTTC
CASSRQGGGSYNEQFF
>TRBJ1-2|NA|TRBV5-1|NA
TGCGCCAGCAGCTTCAATCCCCAGGATCTATATGGCTACACCTTC
CASSFNPQDLYGYTF
>TRBJ2-7|TRBD1|TRBV7-9|few
TGTGCCAGCAGTTCCAACAGGGGGCCTTCCTACAATGAGCAGTACTTC
CASSSNRGPSYNEQYF
>TRBJ2-1|TRBD2|TRBV29-1|NA
TGCAGCGCCGTGGCAACTAGCGGGGGGAGGAATGAGCAGTTCTTC
CSAVATSGGRNEQFF
>TRBJ2-6|NA|TRBV5-1|many
TGCGCCAGCAGCTTAACAGCCCTCTCTGGGGCCAACGTCCTGACTTTC
CASSLTALSGANVLTF
>TRBJ2-7|TRBD2|TRBV6-5|NA
TGTGCCAGCAGTAACGGACTAGCGGGAGTCTCGGGGTACGAGCAGTACTTC
CASSNGLAGVSGYEQYF
>TRBJ2-4|NA|TRBV6-6|once
TGTGCCACTTTGAGGGGGGACGCAGGTGCCAAAAACATTCAGTACTTC
CATLRGDAGAKNIQYF
>TRBJ2-5|TRBD1|TRBV24-1|NA
TGTGCCACCGGACAGGGGAAGGGGGAGACCCAGTACTTC
CATGQGKGETQYF
>TRBJ2-7|NA|TRBV7-6|few
TGTGCCAGCAGCCAGAGACTGATTAGGTCCTACGAGCAGTACTTC
CASSQRLIRSYEQYF
>TRBJ1-4|TRBD1|TRBV19|NA
TGTGCCAGTAGTATTACCCAGGGGGGTGAAAAACTGTTTTTT
CASSITQGGEKLFF
>TRBJ2-7|NA|TRBV27|NA
TGTGCCAGCAGCCCCCGGGAGACACTTTCCTACGAGCAGTACTTC
CASSPRETLSYEQYF
>TRBJ2-7|TRBD1|TRBV25-1|NA
TGTGCCAGCAGTGACGCCTCCGGACAGGGGGTCTACGAGCGGTACTTC
CASSDASGQGVYERYF
>TRBJ2-3|NA|TRBV2|few
TGTGCCAGCAAAAGAAGGGAGAGCCGGACAGATACGCAGTATTTT
CASKRRESRTDTQYF
>TRBJ1-6|NA|TRBV4-2|NA
TGTGCCAGCAGCCAAGATTCAACAGGGTCTGGTTCACCCCTCCACTTT
CASSQDSTGSGSPLHF
>TRBJ2-3|NA|TRBV12-3/TRBV12-4|few
TGTGCCAGCAGTTCCTCGGACTACCAATACACAGATACGCAGTATTTT
CASSSSDYQYTDTQYF
>TRBJ2-2|TRBD2|TRBV20-1|NA
TGCAGTGCTAGAGGCCTAGCGGGGGGGCCGGTGTCCGGGGAGCTGTTTTTT
CSARGLAGGPVSGELFF
>TRBJ1-2|NA|TRBV6-5|NA
TGTGCCGCCGCCGGGGGATCTAACTATGGCTACACCTTC
CAAAGGSNYGYTF
>TRBJ2-1|TRBD2|TRBV7-9|NA
TGTGCCAGCAGCTACAGGACTAGCGGGAGCTCCTACAATGAGCAGTTCTTC
CASSYRTSGSSYNEQFF
>TRBJ2-7|NA|TRBV5-1|NA
TGCGCCAGCGCAAGGGCGGACCAAGAGATCCAGTACTTC
CASARADQEIQYF
>TRBJ2-7|NA|TRBV2|few
TGTGCCAGCAGTGGGACTCCGGCGGGGGAGCAGTACTTC
CASSGTPAGEQYF
>TRBJ2-1|TRBD1|TRBV6-2/TRBV6-3|NA
TGTGCCAGCAGTCGTATGGACAGGGGGGGCTACAATGAGCAGTTCTTC
CASSRMDRGGYNEQFF
>TRBJ2-2|TRBD2|TRBV9|NA
TGTGCCAGCAGCGAGACTAGCGGGGGCCCCGCGAACACCGGGGAGCTGTTTTTT
CASSETSGGPANTGELFF
>TRBJ1-1|NA|TRBV10-3|few
TGTGCCATCAGTCCTACCGGGACCGCGAACACTGAAGCTTTCTTT
CAISPTGTANTEAFF
>TRBJ1-2|NA|TRBV10-3|few
TGTGCCATCAGTGACGGGGAGATGGGGTATGGCTACACCTTC
CAISDGEMGYGYTF
>TRBJ2-7|NA|TRBV18|NA
TGTGCCAGCTCACCGGGGACCGGTAAAGGGAACGAGCAGTACTTC
CASSPGTGKGNEQYF
>TRBJ1-2|NA|TRBV20-1|few
TGCAGTGCTAGATTCCTTGCTAACTGGGGGAACTATGGCTACACCTTC
CSARFLANWGNYGYTF
>TRBJ2-3|NA|TRBV12-3/TRBV12-4|few
TGTGCCAGCAGTTTTGCCGGGCCCGGCACAGATACGCAGTATTTT
CASSFAGPGTDTQYF
>TRBJ2-1|NA|TRBV11-2|NA
TGTGCCAGTCCAGGGTCCGGGAGCAATGAGCAGTTCTTC
CASPGSGSNEQFF
>TRBJ2-1|NA|TRBV7-2|NA
TGTGCCAGCAGCTTGTTGGACCCATATTATGATGAGCAGTTCTTC
CASSLLDPYYDEQFF
>TRBJ2-1|NA|TRBV7-2|once
TGTGCCAGCACCACGCCGAGCGGCGAGACCCAGTTCTTC
CASTTPSGETQFF
>TRBJ2-1|TRBD2|TRBV9|NA
TGTGCCAGCAGCGTAGGGGACTACAACTACAATGAGCAGTTCTTC
CASSVGDYNYNEQFF
>TRBJ2-1|NA|TRBV5-1|NA
TGCGCCAGCAGCTTTTACGGGGGTTTGGGGCAGTTCTTC
CASSFYGGLGQFF
>TRBJ1-4|NA|TRBV5-1|NA
TGCGCCAGCAGCTTTGCAGGGTCAACTAATGAAAAACTGTTTTTT
CASSFAGSTNEKLFF
>TRBJ2-1|NA|TRBV7-9|NA
TGTGCCAGCAGCGTAGGAGCCATGGGTGAGCAGTTCTTC
CASSVGAMGEQFF
>TRBJ1-1|NA|TRBV6-2/TRBV6-3|NA
TGTGCCAGCAGTTACCCGCTTGGGGGCAGGGCGTACCCTGAAGCTTTCTTT
CASSYPLGGRAYPEAFF
>TRBJ1-1|NA|TRBV6-1|NA
TGTGCCAGCAGTGAAGCGGAACGGATGAACACTGAAGCTTTCTTT
CASSEAERMNTEAFF
>TRBJ1-5|NA|TRBV20-1|NA
TGCAGTGCTAGGGATCAGCCCCAGCATTTT
CSARDQPQHF
>TRBJ2-3|NA|TRBV7-2|NA
TGTGCCAGCAGCGCGCGGGGGCTCAGCACAGATACGCAGTATTTT
CASSARGLSTDTQYF
>TRBJ2-5|NA|TRBV12-5|few
TGTGCTAGTGGTTTGGTGGGGGGCGAAGAGACCCAGTACTTC
CASGLVGGEETQYF
>TRBJ2-1|NA|TRBV9|NA
TGTGCCAGCAGCGGAGGGTACGGGGGGCCGTATGAGCAGTTCTTC
CASSGGYGGPYEQFF
>TRBJ2-3|NA|TRBV11-2|NA
TGTGCCAGCGGTCCGTTCCCAGGGGTGACAGATACGCAGTATTTT
CASGPFPGVTDTQYF
>TRBJ2-5|NA|TRBV11-3|NA
TGTGCCAGCAGCTCAAGACTAGAGGAGACCCAGTACTTC
CASSSRLEETQYF
>TRBJ2-3|TRBD2|TRBV4-2|NA
TGTGCCAGCAGCCCAGGACTAGCGGGGCACGATACGCAGTATTTT
CASSPGLAGHDTQYF
>TRBJ2-1|TRBD2|TRBV18|few
TGTGCCAGCTCACCACCGGGGCGAGCGGGAGCCAATGAGCAGTTCTTC
CASSPPGRAGANEQFF
>TRBJ2-7|NA|TRBV12-3/TRBV12-4|NA
TGTGCCAGCAGCCCACGAGGACCTAACTACGAGCAGTACTTC
CASSPRGPNYEQYF
>TRBJ2-7|NA|TRBV7-9|few
TGTGCCAGCAGCTTAGGTCCCCTACCCCAGGGGTCCTACGAGCAGTACTTC
CASSLGPLPQGSYEQYF